The next 27 T cell receptor beta chains were all read from a single sample in a study of blood T cell repertoires in COVID-19 (dated by TCRdb to the early 2020s). Library preparation used the immunoSEQ multiplex PCR assay. The clones in this table, taken by TCRdb from immuneACCESS, are in-frame only. Not every clone is retained; where verified, under half of the shortfall comes from an unresolved V gene, and the cause of the rest is unknown. This sample has roughly 120,000 clones in its table, and 75% to 90% of those were observed once. 28% of the sample belongs to the ten largest clones. Sequencing used peripheral blood. The receptors come from a man in his sixties or seventies with active or convalescent COVID-19.

In this sample, this clone turned up a few times. The rearrangement uses TRBV3-1 (or the pseudogene TRBV3-2) and TRBJ1-2; D unclear. The CDR3 is 14 residues long. Germline CDR1 and CDR2: LGHDT and YNNKEL (reference sequence). V shed 1 base and J shed 8 bases, with 14 bases lying between them. The CDR3 DNA reads as TGTGCCAGCAGCCAAGCCGGGGAGTTATGGGGCTACACCTTC. Translating it yields CASSQAGELWGYTF.

This rearrangement joins TRBV21-1 to TRBJ2-3; the table's D call, TRBD2, has no DNA check behind it. TRBV21-1 is labeled a pseudogene. The CDR3 spans 18 residues. DNA for the CDR3: TGTGCCAGCAGCAAAGATCGGGAGGGCGCTGATTTAAAGGATACGCAGTATTTT. Translating it yields CASSKDREGADLKDTQYF.

The CDR3 coding sequence is TGTGCCAGCAGCTCCGGGACAGGGATTGGCTACACCTTC. Translation gives CASSSGTGIGYTF. The chain has TRBV7-9 and TRBJ1-2; 9 bases map to TRBD1. The CDR3 has 13 residues. Trimming at V came to 4 bases and at J to 7 bases, leaving 4 bases not matched to a gene. CDR1 is SEHNR, CDR2 FQNEAQ, per germline (reference sequence). The full variable domain, rest sourced from reference TRBV7-9 and TRBJ1-2, is DTGVSQNPRHKITKRGQNVTFRCDPISEHNRLYWYRQTLGQGPEFLTYFQNEAQLEKSRLLSDRFSAERPKGSFSTLEIQRTEQGDSAMYLCASSSGTGIGYTFGSGTRLTVV.

Turning to this clone: Other DNA sequences in the sample encode the same CDR3. The rearrangement uses TRBV18 and TRBJ2-3, with 11 bases aligning to TRBD2. The CDR3 has 17 amino acids. V lost 0 bases and J lost 6; bases outside the gene matches: 8. Germline values: CDR1 KGHSH, CDR2 LQKENI. The CDR3: CASSPPGTSGVLDTQYF. DNA of the CDR3: TGTGCCAGCTCACCACCTGGGACTAGCGGAGTGCTGGATACGCAGTATTTT.

The gene calls are TRBV15 and TRBJ2-2; no definite D call. The length of the CDR3 is 15 residues. CDR1 is LNHNV and CDR2 is YYDKDF in the germline V gene (reference sequence). Between the trimmed V and J ends, which lost 0 bases and 2 bases, there was a span of 7 bases. The CDR3 DNA reads as TGTGCCACCAGCAGAGACAGGTCCAACACCGGGGAGCTGTTTTTT. Protein: CATSRDRSNTGELFF.

This clone was counted a single time. V is TRBV7-9 and J is TRBJ1-4; D is perhaps TRBD1 (5 bases). The CDR3 is made up of 17 amino acids. The germline V gene encodes CDR1 SEHNR and CDR2 FQNEAQ (reference sequence). Trimming removed 1 base from V and 8 bases from J, with 20 bases in between. CDR3 coding DNA: TGTGCCAGCAGCTTAGGGGCAGGGAATTCCGTCGGAGAAAAACTGTTTTTT. Protein product: CASSLGAGNSVGEKLFF.

CDR3 sequence: CASIRDRGNTGELFF. The DNA of the CDR3 is TGTGCCAGTATCCGGGACAGGGGGAACACCGGGGAGCTGTTTTTT. The chain couples TRBV19 to TRBJ2-2; 10 bases line up with TRBD1. The CDR3 consists of 15 residues. Germline V gives CDR1 LNHDA, CDR2 SQIVND (reference sequence). V was pared by 7 bases and J by 1 base, with 3 bases of the junction left unmatched.

This chain connects TRBV15 to TRBJ2-6; 7 positions match TRBD1. This CDR3 has 16 residues. Trimming cost V 1 base and J 2 bases; bases outside gene matches: 2. The germline V gene encodes CDR1 LNHNV and CDR2 YYDKDF (reference sequence). CDR3 bases: TGTGCCACCAGCAGAGCAGGGGGAGCTGGGGCCAACGTCCTGACTTTC. It codes for CATSRAGGAGANVLTF.

The V call is TRBV25-1, the J call TRBJ2-2; TRBD2 matches 9 bases. J lost 1 base, V lost 2 bases, and 2 bases had no gene match. This CDR3 is 16 amino acids long. Germline CDR1 MGHDK, CDR2 SYGVNS. The CDR3 protein is CASSERTSVNTGELFF. DNA for the CDR3: TGTGCCAGCAGTGAACGGACTAGCGTGAACACCGGGGAGCTGTTTTTT.

V and J are TRBV18 and TRBJ2-2; tentative D call: TRBD2 (6 bases). Germline-derived CDR1 and CDR2 are KGHSH and LQKENI. This CDR3 is 17 amino acids long. V was shortened by 8 bases and J by 1 base, with 20 bases between the two germline ends. The CDR3 reads CASSAALEGMNTGELFF. The CDR3 nucleotides are TGTGCCAGCAGCGCCGCCCTGGAGGGCATGAACACCGGGGAGCTGTTTTTT. Combining the CDR3 with reference TRBV18 and TRBJ2-2 gives the whole variable domain NAGVMQNPRHLVRRRGQEARLRCSPMKGHSHVYWYRQLPEEGLKFMVYLQKENIIDESGMPKERFSAEFPKEGPSILRIQQVVRGDSAAYFCASSAALEGMNTGELFFGEGSRLTVL.

This clone came up once. The CDR3 nucleotides are TGTGCCACCGGACAGGGGGATCAGCCCCAGCATTTT. Translating it yields CATGQGDQPQHF. The V and J genes are TRBV7-9 and TRBJ1-5; 10 bases line up with TRBD1. The CDR3 has 12 residues. From germline, CDR1 is SEHNR and CDR2 FQNEAQ (reference sequence). V lost 10 bases to trimming and J lost 5 bases; unmatched junction nucleotides: 2.

This rearrangement joins TRBV9 to TRBJ2-6, with 8 bases that match TRBD1. The CDR3 is 16 residues long. V lost 3 bases and J lost 3; bases outside the gene matches: 5. The germline CDR1 and CDR2 sequences are SGDLS and YYNGEE. The DNA for the CDR3 is TGTGCCAGCAGCGCCCAGGGGGCGGGTGGGGCCAACGTCCTGACTTTC. Protein: CASSAQGAGGANVLTF. Together with reference TRBV9 and TRBJ2-6, the CDR3 gives the full variable domain: DSGVTQTPKHLITATGQRVTLRCSPRSGDLSVYWYQQSLDQGLQFLIQYYNGEERAKGNILERFSAQQFPDLHSELNLSSLELGDSALYFCASSAQGAGGANVLTFGAGSRLTVL.

The chain carries TRBV28 and TRBJ2-3; D is ambiguous. Germline loops: CDR1 MDHEN, CDR2 SYDVKM. The V end was cut by 4 bases, the J end by 2 bases, with 25 bases between. There are 19 residues in the CDR3. The CDR3 sequence is CASSSPLPDTRLPTDTQYF. CDR3 in DNA: TGTGCCAGCAGTTCGCCCCTTCCTGACACACGATTACCCACAGATACGCAGTATTTT.

CDR3 coding DNA: TGTGCCAGCAGGCTAGGGACTAGCCTTCACAATGAGCAGTTCTTC. This gives the protein CASRLGTSLHNEQFF. V and J are TRBV28 and TRBJ2-1; 9 bases fit TRBD2. This CDR3 spans 15 amino acids. Per germline, CDR1 MDHEN and CDR2 SYDVKM. V gave up 6 bases and J gave up 5 bases; unmatched junction bases: 8.

The CDR3 DNA is TGTGCCAGCAGCCAAGAGAGTCAGGGGTATGGCTACACCTTC. It specifies CASSQESQGYGYTF. V and J are TRBV4-2 and TRBJ1-2, with D perhaps TRBD1 (6 bases). V shed 0 bases and J shed 5 bases, with 10 bases lying between them. The CDR3 covers 14 residues. Germline CDR1 and CDR2: LGHNA and YNFKEQ.

This chain joins TRBV24-1 and TRBJ2-1; TRBD2 matches 7 bases. This CDR3 spans 16 amino acids. With 4 bases clipped from V and 2 bases from J, the junction kept 7 bases outside the gene matches. The germline CDR1 and CDR2 sequences are KGHDR and SFDVKD. The CDR3 is CATSEQAGSTYNEQFF. CDR3 coding DNA: TGTGCCACCAGTGAGCAAGCGGGATCCACCTACAATGAGCAGTTCTTC.

The V call is TRBV11-3, the J call TRBJ2-7, with TRBD2 matching 9 bases. The CDR3 is made up of 16 amino acids. The germline CDR1 and CDR2 sequences are SGHNT and YENEEA. V was clipped by 0 bases and J by 2 bases; unmatched bases: 5. In DNA form, the CDR3 reads TGTGCCAGCAGCTTAGATCTAGCGGGGCGCCCCTACGAGCAGTACTTC. The encoded protein is CASSLDLAGRPYEQYF.

DNA of the CDR3: TGTGCCAGCAGTTTGGGGGGGTATGGCAATCAGCCCCAGCATTTT. Protein sequence: CASSLGGYGNQPQHF. The chain joins TRBV27 to TRBJ1-5, with D maybe TRBD1 (5 bases). V dropped 3 bases and J dropped 2 bases, with 11 bases sitting between them. From germline, CDR1 is MNHEY and CDR2 SMNVEV (reference sequence). There are 15 residues in the CDR3.

The rearrangement uses TRBV6-5 and TRBJ1-1, with 7 bases that match TRBD1. CDR3 length equals 14 residues. Germline V gives CDR1 MNHEY, CDR2 SVGAGI. The V segment lost 0 bases and the J segment 7 bases; nucleotides outside the gene matches: 5. The CDR3 protein is CASSYSGTAIEAFF. CDR3 sequence (DNA): TGTGCCAGCAGTTACTCGGGGACAGCTATTGAAGCTTTCTTT.

The chain uses TRBV7-9 and TRBJ1-1; a possible D gene is TRBD1 (5 bases). The CDR3 contains 13 residues. V lost 4 bases and J lost 4, with 10 bases in between. Germline CDR1 and CDR2: SEHNR and FQNEAQ (reference sequence). CDR3 DNA: TGTGCCAGCAGCTCCCTCGGGGGCACTGAAGCTTTCTTT. This codes for CASSSLGGTEAFF.

The chain couples TRBV9 to TRBJ1-2; possible D gene TRBD1, 5 bases. This CDR3 contains 15 residues. Germline V gives CDR1 SGDLS, CDR2 YYNGEE. The V gene lost 0 bases and the J gene lost 4 bases, with 13 bases spanning the gap. Written as DNA, the CDR3 is TGTGCCAGCAGCGTAGCTGGGCAGGGCGCCTATGGCTACACCTTC. Its translation: CASSVAGQGAYGYTF.

This clone is a singleton in its sample. The V gene is TRBV6-5, the J gene TRBJ2-7, with 8 positions matching TRBD2. Germline lookup yields CDR1 MNHEY and CDR2 SVGAGI. This CDR3 contains 14 residues. The ends lost 7 bases at V and 2 bases at J; junction bases unmatched: 7. The CDR3 spells CASTRLANTYEQYF. The CDR3 nucleotides read TGTGCCAGCACCAGACTAGCGAATACCTACGAGCAGTACTTC.

The J gene is TRBJ2-7, the V gene TRBV7-6; D possibly corresponds to TRBD1 (6 bases). The CDR3 runs 13 residues. Germline loops: CDR1 SGHVS, CDR2 FNYEAQ. Trimming pared 1 base from V and 5 bases from J, leaving 9 bases between. In DNA, the CDR3 is TGTGCCAGCAGCTTAGACAGGGTAAACGAGCAGTACTTC. The encoded protein is CASSLDRVNEQYF. Full variable domain (remainder filled in from reference TRBV7-6 and TRBJ2-7): GAGVSQSPRYKVTKRGQDVALRCDPISGHVSLYWYRQALGQGPEFLTYFNYEAQQDKSGLPNDRFSAERPEGSISTLTIQRTEQRDSAMYRCASSLDRVNEQYFGPGTRLTVT.

This sequence joins TRBV5-1 and TRBJ2-5; D call uncertain. Germline assignment: CDR1 SGHRS and CDR2 YFSETQ. The length of the CDR3 is 16 residues. V lost 0 bases, J lost 5 bases, and 17 bases lay in between. The chain's CDR3 is CASSLGSGPNRETQYF. CDR3 DNA sequence: TGCGCCAGCAGCTTGGGCTCGGGTCCCAATAGGGAGACCCAGTACTTC.

CDR3 sequence reads: CASSKQGFVQETQYF. The CDR3 DNA follows: TGTGCCAGCAGCAAACAGGGTTTCGTCCAAGAGACCCAGTACTTC. The chain carries TRBV21-1 and TRBJ2-5; the DNA was not compared with TRBD1, the D call given in the table. TRBV21-1 is designated a pseudogene. The CDR3 totals 15 residues.

This chain links TRBV19 with TRBJ1-2, with no clear D. V lost 5 bases and J 2 bases, leaving 15 bases between the germline ends. This CDR3 region has 15 residues. From germline, CDR1 is LNHDA and CDR2 SQIVND (reference sequence). The CDR3 here is CASSFRERPNYGYTF. In DNA, the CDR3 is TGTGCCAGTAGTTTCCGGGAAAGACCCAACTATGGCTACACCTTC.

The chain employs TRBV19 and TRBJ2-7; 7 bases map to TRBD2. The CDR3 contains 13 residues. The V gene end was trimmed by 5 bases and the J gene end by 3 bases; junction bases not matched to a gene: 4. Germline values: CDR1 LNHDA, CDR2 SQIVND (reference sequence). In DNA, the CDR3 is TGTGCCAGTAGTCGGGCGGGAGTCTACGAGCAGTACTTC. It specifies CASSRAGVYEQYF. Supplemented by reference TRBV19 and TRBJ2-7, the full variable domain reads DGGITQSPKYLFRKEGQNVTLSCEQNLNHDAMYWYRQDPGQGLRLIYYSQIVNDFQKGDIAEGYSVSREKKESFPLTVTSAQKNPTAFYLCASSRAGVYEQYFGPGTRLTVT.